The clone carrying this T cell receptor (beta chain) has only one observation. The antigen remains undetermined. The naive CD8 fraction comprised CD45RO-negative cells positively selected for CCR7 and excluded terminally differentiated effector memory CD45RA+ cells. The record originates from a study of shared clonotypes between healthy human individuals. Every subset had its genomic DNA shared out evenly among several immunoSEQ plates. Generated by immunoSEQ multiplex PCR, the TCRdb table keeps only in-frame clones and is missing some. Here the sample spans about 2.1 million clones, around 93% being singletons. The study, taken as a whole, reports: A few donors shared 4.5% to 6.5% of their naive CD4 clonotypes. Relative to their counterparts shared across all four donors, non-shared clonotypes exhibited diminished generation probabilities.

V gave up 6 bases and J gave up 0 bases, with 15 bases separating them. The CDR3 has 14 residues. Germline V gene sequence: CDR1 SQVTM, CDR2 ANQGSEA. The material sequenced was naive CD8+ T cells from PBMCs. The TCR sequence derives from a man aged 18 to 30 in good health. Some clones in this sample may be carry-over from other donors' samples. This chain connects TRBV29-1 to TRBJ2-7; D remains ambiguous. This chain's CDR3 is CSVLPDTISYEQYF. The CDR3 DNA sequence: TGCAGCGTCTTGCCAGACACAATCTCCTACGAGCAGTACTTC.